A selection of T cell receptor beta chains follows, all from one sample in a study of blood T cell repertoires in COVID-19. Generated by immunoSEQ multiplex PCR, the TCRdb table keeps only in-frame clones and is missing some. Seen here are about 230,000 clones, 80% to 85% observed once, and the top ten hold more than 25%. The sample consisted of peripheral blood. Every receptor here comes from a man between 40 and 49 years old with acute or convalescent COVID-19. The CDR3 runs from the conserved cysteine through the conserved F or W. The D gene is left open where the match is weak. For some rows the clone size is stated as once, few or many, or as a class when expanded; others skip it.

16,TRBJ1-6,TRBV7-2,NA,TRBD1,TGTGCCAGCAGCCTGGCATTGACAGGGGGCTCTTCACCCCTCCACTTT,CASSLALTGGSSPLHF
17,TRBJ2-5,TRBV7-9,NA,NA,TGTGCCAGCAGCTTAGGAGACAGGTCTTTGTTCGTGGAGACCCAGTACTTC,CASSLGDRSLFVETQYF
16,TRBJ2-2,TRBV15,NA,TRBD1,TGTGCCACCAGCAGAGGGACAGGGCGAGCGCCCGGGGAGCTGTTTTTT,CATSRGTGRAPGELFF
16,TRBJ1-2,TRBV19,NA,TRBD1,TGTGCCAGTAGTATCCAAGGGCAGGGGGATTCGGATGGCTACACCTTC,CASSIQGQGDSDGYTF
18,TRBJ2-3,TRBV12-2,NA,NA,TGTGCAAGTCGCTTAACGGTGCGGGGTTCCATGAACACAGATACGCAGTATTTT,CASRLTVRGSMNTDTQYF
15,TRBJ1-5,TRBV6-5,few,NA,TGTGCCAGCTCTCCCCTGAGAGGGTCCGGCCAGCCCCAGCATTTT,CASSPLRGSGQPQHF
17,TRBJ2-3,TRBV7-2,once,TRBD2,TGTGCCAGCAGCTTAGAAGTAGCGGGAGTGGCGGGAGATACGCAGTATTTT,CASSLEVAGVAGDTQYF
13,TRBJ1-2,TRBV10-3,NA,TRBD1,TGTGCCATCAGTGAGGACAGGGAAGGCGGCTACACCTTC,CAISEDREGGYTF
13,TRBJ1-2,TRBV3-1/TRBV3-2,NA,NA,TGTGCCAGCAGCGCCCAGGGGAGACGAGGCTACACCTTC,CASSAQGRRGYTF
19,TRBJ1-4,TRBV7-3,once,NA,TGTGCCAGCAGCTTGTATGGGACAAGAAGAGGGAACACTAATGAAAAACTGTTTTTT,CASSLYGTRRGNTNEKLFF
12,TRBJ2-2,TRBV12-3/TRBV12-4,NA,NA,TGTGCCAGCAGTCGAGCGGGCGGGGAGCTGTTTTTT,CASSRAGGELFF
15,TRBJ1-5,TRBV12-5,NA,NA,TGTGCTAGTGGTTCCGGAGGCTTTGGCAATCAGCCCCAGCATTTT,CASGSGGFGNQPQHF
15,TRBJ1-5,TRBV19,NA,NA,TGTGCCAGTAGTGGCACAGGGCGACGCAATCAGCCCCAGCATTTT,CASSGTGRRNQPQHF
15,TRBJ1-6,TRBV10-3,NA,NA,TGTGCCATCAGTGAGTCAAAACAGGGTAATTCACCCCTCCACTTT,CAISESKQGNSPLHF
16,TRBJ2-7,TRBV4-1,NA,TRBD2,TGCGCCAGCAGCCTCGTAGGGACTAGCGGAACTTACGAGCAGTACTTC,CASSLVGTSGTYEQYF
16,TRBJ2-3,TRBV7-3,NA,TRBD1,TGTGCCAGCAGCTCAGGACAGGGGGCTAGCACAGATACGCAGTATTTT,CASSSGQGASTDTQYF
15,TRBJ2-5,TRBV27,NA,TRBD2,TGTGCCAGCAGTGAGAGGTCTAGCGGACGAGAGACCCAGTACTTC,CASSERSSGRETQYF
12,TRBJ1-2,TRBV5-1,NA,NA,TGCGCCAGCAGCTTGGCTCAGGGTGGCTACACCTTC,CASSLAQGGYTF
16,TRBJ2-1,TRBV5-4,NA,TRBD2,TGTGCCAGCAGCTTGCGGACTAGCGGGAGGGCAGGGGAGCAGTTCTTC,CASSLRTSGRAGEQFF
14,TRBJ2-5,TRBV10-1,NA,TRBD1,TGCGCCAGCAGTGATGAAGGGGGCGTCGAGACCCAGTACTTC,CASSDEGGVETQYF
13,TRBJ1-1,TRBV29-1,NA,TRBD1,TGCAGCGTTGAAAAGGGGGCGGGCACTGAAGCTTTCTTT,CSVEKGAGTEAFF
13,TRBJ2-7,TRBV27,NA,NA,TGTGCCAGCAGTCCAGGGAAGACCTACGAGCAGTACTTC,CASSPGKTYEQYF
14,TRBJ2-3,TRBV6-5,NA,NA,TGTGCCAGCAGTCTGCAGGGTCCGACAGATACGCAGTATTTT,CASSLQGPTDTQYF
15,TRBJ1-2,TRBV7-2,NA,TRBD1,TGTGCCAGCAGCAAAAACAGGGGGTCCGACTATGGCTACACCTTC,CASSKNRGSDYGYTF
15,TRBJ1-3,TRBV11-2,NA,NA,TGTGCCAGCAGCTTAGAAGGGAGCTCTGGAAACACCATATATTTT,CASSLEGSSGNTIYF
14,TRBJ2-7,TRBV27,few,NA,TGTGCCAGCAGCCAAATTCCCGGGGTCTACGAGCAGTACTTC,CASSQIPGVYEQYF
14,TRBJ2-2,TRBV5-1,NA,TRBD2,TGCGCCAGCAGCCAGGGACTAGACACCGGGGAGCTGTTTTTT,CASSQGLDTGELFF
14,TRBJ1-2,TRBV11-1,NA,NA,TGTGCCAGCAGCCCTGGGCGGGGGAACTATGGCTACACCTTC,CASSPGRGNYGYTF
14,TRBJ2-1,TRBV30,NA,TRBD2,TGTGCCTGGACTAGCGGGGCCTTCTACAATGAGCAGTTCTTC,CAWTSGAFYNEQFF
16,TRBJ2-1,TRBV4-1,once,NA,TGCGCCAGCAGCCTGGGGGGGGGCTCGTTCTACAATGAGCAGTTCTTC,CASSLGGGSFYNEQFF
13,TRBJ1-1,TRBV18,NA,NA,TGTGCCAGCTCTTCGACAGGGAACACTGAAGCTTTCTTT,CASSSTGNTEAFF
16,TRBJ2-1,TRBV4-1,NA,NA,TGCGCCAGCAGCCAAGATATGTGGGAGGCCGACAATGAGCAGTTCTTC,CASSQDMWEADNEQFF
15,TRBJ2-5,TRBV9,NA,NA,TGTGCCAGCAGCGAGGGCGGGGGGACAGTGGAGACCCAGTACTTC,CASSEGGGTVETQYF
13,TRBJ1-5,TRBV10-2,NA,NA,TGCGCCAGCAGTGTTCAGGTCAATCAGCCCCAGCATTTT,CASSVQVNQPQHF
16,TRBJ2-5,TRBV6-5,NA,TRBD2,TGTGCCAGCAGTTTGGGACTAGCGGGAGGGGGAGAGACCCAGTACTTC,CASSLGLAGGGETQYF
16,TRBJ2-5,TRBV3-1/TRBV3-2,NA,TRBD1,TGTGCCAGCAGCCAAGGCCGGGACAGGGATGGCGAGACCCAGTACTTC,CASSQGRDRDGETQYF